This T cell receptor (beta chain) was identified in a study of human T cells and chemical hapten exposure. Study-wide context: 2% DPC was applied to about 2 cm by about 2 cm of upper inner arm skin for sensitization.

Study findings and constraints: Healthy people's immune response may differ from that of the donors, who had alopecia.

The table lists this clonotype with a count of one. Its specificity is unknown. This may stem from a read error, because a much larger clone lies one nucleotide away. The time point: pre-sensitization, week 0. Treatment given: therapeutic diphenylcyclopropenone sensitization with weekly scalp DPC. Sample donors consisted of patients with alopecia, aged 18 to 70 years, who were suitable for DPC. This CDR3 is 15 amino acids long. CDR1 and CDR2 (germline): DFQATT, SNEGSKA (reference sequence). TCRdb independently ran MiXCR on the RACE reads; one entry per CDR3 protein. Found here are around 95,000 distinct CDR3 sequences, 10% to 12% of them singletons; the top ten hold approximately 3.1%.

Sequencing used whole blood, obtained in connection with sensitization to the hapten diphenylcyclopropenone (DPC). The rearrangement uses TRBV20-1 and TRBJ2-5; D tentatively fits TRBD1 or TRBD2 (6 bases each). The TCR comes from a woman aged 60-75 years with alopecia areata. Some clones in this sample may be carry-over from other donors' samples. DNA for the CDR3: TGCAGTGTTAGAGTTGAGGGGGGAACCCAAGAGACCCAGTACTTC. Translated, it gives CSVRVEGGTQETQYF.